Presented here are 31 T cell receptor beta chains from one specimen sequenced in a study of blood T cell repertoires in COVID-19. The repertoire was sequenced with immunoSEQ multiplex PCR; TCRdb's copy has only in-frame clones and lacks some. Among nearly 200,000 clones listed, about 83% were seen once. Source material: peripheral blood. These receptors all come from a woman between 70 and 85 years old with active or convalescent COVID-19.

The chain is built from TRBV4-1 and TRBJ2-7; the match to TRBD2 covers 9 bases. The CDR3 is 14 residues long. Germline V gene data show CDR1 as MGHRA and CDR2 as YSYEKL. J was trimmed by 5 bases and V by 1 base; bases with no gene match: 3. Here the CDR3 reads CASSQGGRADEQYF. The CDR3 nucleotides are TGCGCCAGCAGCCAAGGCGGGAGGGCGGACGAGCAGTACTTC.

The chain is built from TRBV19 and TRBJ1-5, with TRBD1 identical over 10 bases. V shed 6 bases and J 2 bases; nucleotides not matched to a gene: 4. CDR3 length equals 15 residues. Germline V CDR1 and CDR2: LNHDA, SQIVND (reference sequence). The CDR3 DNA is TGTGCCAGTAGGACCGGGACAGGGGGCAATCAGCCCCAGCATTTT. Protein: CASRTGTGGNQPQHF.

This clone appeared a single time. CDR3 nucleotide sequence: TGTGCCAGCAGTGAGCAGGGGTCTAACTATGGCTACACCTTC. Residues: CASSEQGSNYGYTF. The chain carries TRBV6-1 and TRBJ1-2, with D perhaps matching TRBD1 (6 bases). V was cut by 3 bases and J by 0 bases, with 8 bases left in between. Germline V lookup: CDR1 MNHNS, CDR2 SASEGT. The CDR3 spans 14 residues.

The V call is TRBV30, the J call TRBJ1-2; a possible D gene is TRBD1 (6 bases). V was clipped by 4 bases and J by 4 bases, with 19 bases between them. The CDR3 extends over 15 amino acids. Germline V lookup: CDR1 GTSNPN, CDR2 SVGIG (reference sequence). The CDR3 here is CAWTPDRLPSYGYTF. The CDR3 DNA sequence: TGTGCCTGGACCCCCGACAGGCTCCCTTCCTATGGCTACACCTTC.

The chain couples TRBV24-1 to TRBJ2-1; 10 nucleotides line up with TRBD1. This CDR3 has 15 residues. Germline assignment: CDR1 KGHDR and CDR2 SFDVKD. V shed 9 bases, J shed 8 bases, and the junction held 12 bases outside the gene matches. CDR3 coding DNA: TGTGCCACCGCGTCTTCCGGGACAGGGGAGGATGAGCAGTTCTTC. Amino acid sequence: CATASSGTGEDEQFF.

The CDR3 DNA reads as TGTGCCACCAGCGGACCAAATCTAGCGGGCAAAAGGTACGAGCAGTACTTC. As protein: CATSGPNLAGKRYEQYF. The rearrangement joins TRBV15 to TRBJ2-7, with TRBD2 matching 8 bases. V shed 5 bases and J 4 bases; nucleotides not matched to a gene: 16. This CDR3 contains 17 residues. CDR1 and CDR2 from the germline V gene are LNHNV and YYDKDF (reference sequence).

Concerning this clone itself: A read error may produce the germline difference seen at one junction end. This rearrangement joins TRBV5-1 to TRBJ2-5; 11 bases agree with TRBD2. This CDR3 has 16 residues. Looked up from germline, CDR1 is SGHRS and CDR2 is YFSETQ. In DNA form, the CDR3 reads TGCGCCAGCAGCTTGACTAGCGGGAGTCACCAAGAGACCCGGTACTTC. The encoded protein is CASSLTSGSHQETRYF.

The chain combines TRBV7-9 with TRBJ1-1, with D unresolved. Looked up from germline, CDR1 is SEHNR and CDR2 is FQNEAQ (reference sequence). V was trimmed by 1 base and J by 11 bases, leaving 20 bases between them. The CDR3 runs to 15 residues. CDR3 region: CASSLGGTYSDGAFF. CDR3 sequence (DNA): TGTGCCAGCAGCTTAGGTGGCACCTATTCCGACGGGGCTTTCTTT.

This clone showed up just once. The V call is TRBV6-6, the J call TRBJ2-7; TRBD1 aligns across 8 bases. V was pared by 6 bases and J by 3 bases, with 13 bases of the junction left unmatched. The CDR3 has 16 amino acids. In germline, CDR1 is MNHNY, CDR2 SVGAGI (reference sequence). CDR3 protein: CASSVIRGTGNYEQYF. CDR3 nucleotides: TGTGCCAGCAGCGTCATCCGAGGGACAGGCAACTACGAGCAGTACTTC.

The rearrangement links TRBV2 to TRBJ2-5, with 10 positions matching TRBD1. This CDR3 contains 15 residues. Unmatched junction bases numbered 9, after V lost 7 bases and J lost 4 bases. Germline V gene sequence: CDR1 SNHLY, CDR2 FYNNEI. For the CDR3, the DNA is TGTGCCAGCAACCGACAGACAGGGGGCCTAGAGACCCAGTACTTC. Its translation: CASNRQTGGLETQYF.

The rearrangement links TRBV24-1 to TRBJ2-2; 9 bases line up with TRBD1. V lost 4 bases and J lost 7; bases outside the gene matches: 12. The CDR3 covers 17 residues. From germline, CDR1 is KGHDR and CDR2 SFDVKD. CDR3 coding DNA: TGTGCCACCAGTGACGCGGGACAGGGATTAAGTAACGGGGAGCTGTTTTTT. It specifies CATSDAGQGLSNGELFF.

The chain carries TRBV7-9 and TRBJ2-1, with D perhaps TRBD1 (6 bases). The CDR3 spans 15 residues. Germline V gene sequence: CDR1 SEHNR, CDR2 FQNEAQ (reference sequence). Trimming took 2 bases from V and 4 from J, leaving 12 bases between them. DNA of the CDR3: TGTGCCAGCAGCTTACCGGACAGTCCTTACAATGAGCAGTTCTTC. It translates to CASSLPDSPYNEQFF. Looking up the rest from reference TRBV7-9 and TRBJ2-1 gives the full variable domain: DTGVSQNPRHKITKRGQNVTFRCDPISEHNRLYWYRQTLGQGPEFLTYFQNEAQLEKSRLLSDRFSAERPKGSFSTLEIQRTEQGDSAMYLCASSLPDSPYNEQFFGPGTRLTVL.

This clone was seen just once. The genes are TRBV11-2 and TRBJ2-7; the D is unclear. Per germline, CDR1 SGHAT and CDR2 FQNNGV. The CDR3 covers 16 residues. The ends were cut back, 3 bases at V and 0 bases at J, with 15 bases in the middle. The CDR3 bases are TGTGCCAGCAGCTTCTTATTCGGAGCTAGCTCCTACGAGCAGTACTTC. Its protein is CASSFLFGASSYEQYF.

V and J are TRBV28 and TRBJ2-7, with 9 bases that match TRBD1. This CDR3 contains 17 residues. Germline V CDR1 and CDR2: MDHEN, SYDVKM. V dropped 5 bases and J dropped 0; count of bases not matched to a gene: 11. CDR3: CASSTSRPTGGSYEQYF. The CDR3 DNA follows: TGTGCCAGCAGTACCTCCCGTCCGACAGGGGGCTCCTACGAGCAGTACTTC.

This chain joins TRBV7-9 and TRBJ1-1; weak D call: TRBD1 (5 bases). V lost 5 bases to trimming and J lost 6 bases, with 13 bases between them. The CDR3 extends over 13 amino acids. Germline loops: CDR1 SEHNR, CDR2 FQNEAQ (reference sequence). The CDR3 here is CASSRGSGAEAFF. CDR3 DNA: TGTGCCAGCAGCCGGGGCTCGGGGGCTGAAGCTTTCTTT. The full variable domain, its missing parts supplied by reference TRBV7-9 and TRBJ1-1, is DTGVSQNPRHKITKRGQNVTFRCDPISEHNRLYWYRQTLGQGPEFLTYFQNEAQLEKSRLLSDRFSAERPKGSFSTLEIQRTEQGDSAMYLCASSRGSGAEAFFGQGTRLTVV.

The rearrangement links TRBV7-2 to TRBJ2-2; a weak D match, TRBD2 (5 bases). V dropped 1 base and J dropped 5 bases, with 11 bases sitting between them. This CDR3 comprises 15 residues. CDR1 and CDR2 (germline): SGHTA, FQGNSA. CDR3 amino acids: CASSLDGTRTGELFF. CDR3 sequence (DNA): TGTGCCAGCAGCTTAGACGGTACTAGGACCGGGGAGCTGTTTTTT.

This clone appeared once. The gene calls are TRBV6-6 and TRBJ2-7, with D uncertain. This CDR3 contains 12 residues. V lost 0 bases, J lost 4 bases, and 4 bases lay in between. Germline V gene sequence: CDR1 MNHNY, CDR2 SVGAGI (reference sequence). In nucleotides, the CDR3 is TGTGCCAGCAGTTACTCCCTTTACGAGCAGTACTTC. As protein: CASSYSLYEQYF.

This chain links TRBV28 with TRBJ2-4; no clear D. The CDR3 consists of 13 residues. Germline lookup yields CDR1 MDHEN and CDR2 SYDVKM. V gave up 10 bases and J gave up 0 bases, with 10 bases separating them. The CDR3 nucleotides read TGTGCCATCGCAGGTTTAGCCAAAAACATTCAGTACTTC. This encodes CAIAGLAKNIQYF.

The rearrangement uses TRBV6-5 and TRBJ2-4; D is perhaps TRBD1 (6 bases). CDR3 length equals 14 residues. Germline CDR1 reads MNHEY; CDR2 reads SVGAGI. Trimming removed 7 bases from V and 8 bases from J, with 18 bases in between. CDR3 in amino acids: CASMGHPPGDIQYF. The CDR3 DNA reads TGTGCCAGCATGGGACACCCCCCAGGGGACATTCAGTACTTC.

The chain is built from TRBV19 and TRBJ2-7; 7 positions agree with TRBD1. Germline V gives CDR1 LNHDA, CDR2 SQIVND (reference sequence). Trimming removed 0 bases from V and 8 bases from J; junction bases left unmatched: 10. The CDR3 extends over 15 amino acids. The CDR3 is CASSIDSGQARKQYF. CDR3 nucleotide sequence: TGTGCCAGTAGTATAGATTCAGGACAGGCTAGAAAGCAGTACTTC.

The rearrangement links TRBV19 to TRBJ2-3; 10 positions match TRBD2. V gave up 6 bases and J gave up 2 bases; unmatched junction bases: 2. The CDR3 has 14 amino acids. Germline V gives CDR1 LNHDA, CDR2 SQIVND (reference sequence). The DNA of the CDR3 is TGTGCCAGTAGGGGACTAGCGTACACAGATACGCAGTATTTT. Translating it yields CASRGLAYTDTQYF.

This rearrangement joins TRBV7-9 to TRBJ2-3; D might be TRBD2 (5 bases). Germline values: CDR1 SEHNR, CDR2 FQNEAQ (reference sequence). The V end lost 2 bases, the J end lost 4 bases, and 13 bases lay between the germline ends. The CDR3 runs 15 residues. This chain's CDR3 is CASSLRGLGADTQYF. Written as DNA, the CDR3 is TGTGCCAGCAGCTTACGAGGGCTTGGTGCAGATACGCAGTATTTT. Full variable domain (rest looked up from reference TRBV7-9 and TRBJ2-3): DTGVSQNPRHKITKRGQNVTFRCDPISEHNRLYWYRQTLGQGPEFLTYFQNEAQLEKSRLLSDRFSAERPKGSFSTLEIQRTEQGDSAMYLCASSLRGLGADTQYFGPGTRLTVL.

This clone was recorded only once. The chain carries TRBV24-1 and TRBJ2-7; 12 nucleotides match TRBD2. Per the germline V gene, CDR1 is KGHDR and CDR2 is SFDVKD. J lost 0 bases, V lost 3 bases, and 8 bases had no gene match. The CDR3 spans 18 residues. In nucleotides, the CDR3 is TGTGCCACCAGTGATGCGAGACTAGCGGGAGTCAGCTCCTACGAGCAGTACTTC. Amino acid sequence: CATSDARLAGVSSYEQYF.

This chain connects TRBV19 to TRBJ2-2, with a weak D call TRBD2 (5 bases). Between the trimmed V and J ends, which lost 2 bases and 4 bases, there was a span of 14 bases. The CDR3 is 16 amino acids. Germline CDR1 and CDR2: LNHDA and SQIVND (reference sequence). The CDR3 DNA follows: TGTGCCAGTAGTATACGCGGGCCGCGGGTCACCGGGGAGCTGTTTTTT. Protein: CASSIRGPRVTGELFF. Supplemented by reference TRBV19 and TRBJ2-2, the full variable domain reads DGGITQSPKYLFRKEGQNVTLSCEQNLNHDAMYWYRQDPGQGLRLIYYSQIVNDFQKGDIAEGYSVSREKKESFPLTVTSAQKNPTAFYLCASSIRGPRVTGELFFGEGSRLTVL.

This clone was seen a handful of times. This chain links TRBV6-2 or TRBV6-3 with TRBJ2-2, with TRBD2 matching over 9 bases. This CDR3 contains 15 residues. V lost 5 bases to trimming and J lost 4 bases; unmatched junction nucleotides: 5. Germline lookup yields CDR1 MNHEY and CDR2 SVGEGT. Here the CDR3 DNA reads TGTGCCAGCAGTATAGCGGGAGTGGGCACCGGGGAGCTGTTTTTT. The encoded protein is CASSIAGVGTGELFF.

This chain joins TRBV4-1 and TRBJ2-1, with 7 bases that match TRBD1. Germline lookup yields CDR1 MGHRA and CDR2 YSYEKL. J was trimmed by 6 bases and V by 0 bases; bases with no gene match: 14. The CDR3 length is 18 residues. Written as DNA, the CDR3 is TGCGCCAGCAGCCAAGAAAGGATACGGACAGGAGCTCCCAATGAGCAGTTCTTC. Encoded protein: CASSQERIRTGAPNEQFF.

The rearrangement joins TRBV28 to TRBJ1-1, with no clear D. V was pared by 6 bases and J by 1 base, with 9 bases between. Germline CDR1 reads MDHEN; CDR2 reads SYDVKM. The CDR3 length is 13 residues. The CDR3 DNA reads TGTGCCAGCAGCTTCCCAGAGAACACTGAAGCTTTCTTT. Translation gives CASSFPENTEAFF.

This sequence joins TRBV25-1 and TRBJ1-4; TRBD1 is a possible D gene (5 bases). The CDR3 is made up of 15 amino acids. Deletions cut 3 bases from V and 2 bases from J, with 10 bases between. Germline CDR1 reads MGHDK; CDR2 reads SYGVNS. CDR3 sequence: CASSDLTATNEKLFF. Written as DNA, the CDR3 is TGTGCCAGCAGTGATTTGACAGCGACTAATGAAAAACTGTTTTTT. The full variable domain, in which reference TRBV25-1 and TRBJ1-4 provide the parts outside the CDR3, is EADIYQTPRYLVIGTGKKITLECSQTMGHDKMYWYQQDPGMELHLIHYSYGVNSTEKGDLSSESTVSRIRTEHFPLTLESARPSHTSQYLCASSDLTATNEKLFFGSGTQLSVL.

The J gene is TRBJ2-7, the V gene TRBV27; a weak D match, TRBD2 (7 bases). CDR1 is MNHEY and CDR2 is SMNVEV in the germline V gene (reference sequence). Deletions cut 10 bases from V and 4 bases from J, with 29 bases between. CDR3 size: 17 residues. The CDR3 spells CATNTNRGGSDPYEQYF. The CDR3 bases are TGTGCCACCAATACTAATAGGGGGGGCAGTGACCCGTACGAGCAGTACTTC.

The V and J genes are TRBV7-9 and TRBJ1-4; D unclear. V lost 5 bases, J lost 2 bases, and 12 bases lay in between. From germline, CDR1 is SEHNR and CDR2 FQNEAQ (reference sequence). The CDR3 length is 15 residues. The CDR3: CASSPGGATNEKLFF. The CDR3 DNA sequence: TGTGCCAGCAGCCCAGGTGGTGCGACTAATGAAAAACTGTTTTTT. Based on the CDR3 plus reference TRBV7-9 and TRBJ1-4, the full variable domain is DTGVSQNPRHKITKRGQNVTFRCDPISEHNRLYWYRQTLGQGPEFLTYFQNEAQLEKSRLLSDRFSAERPKGSFSTLEIQRTEQGDSAMYLCASSPGGATNEKLFFGSGTQLSVL.

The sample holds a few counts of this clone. DNA of the CDR3: TGTGCCAGCAGCGCCGGGGCTGGAAACACCATATATTTT. Protein sequence: CASSAGAGNTIYF. The rearrangement links TRBV7-3 to TRBJ1-3; no clear D. Germline CDR1 SGHTA, CDR2 FQGTGA. This CDR3 spans 13 amino acids. V was cut by 5 bases and J by 2 bases, with 7 bases left in between. Full variable domain (remainder filled in from reference TRBV7-3 and TRBJ1-3): GAGVSQTPSNKVTEKGKYVELRCDPISGHTALYWYRQSLGQGPEFLIYFQGTGAADDSGLPNDRFFAVRPEGSVSTLKIQRTERGDSAVYLCASSAGAGNTIYFGEGSWLTVV.